The present T cell receptor beta chain was sequenced within a study of T cells in Graves' hyperthyroidism and ophthalmopathy. Study results and caveats: Appearing also in blood were most of the thyroid clonotypes expanded above 0.001.

TCR beta CDR3 regions were amplified from RNA. HTBI primers drove first-round RT-PCR of the TCR CDR3. TCRdb reanalysed the multiplex PCR reads using MiXCR and keeps one entry per CDR3 protein. This table has around 300,000 distinct CDR3 sequences, roughly 15% appearing once. Details on this clonotype: Its target is not known. A much larger clone differs from this one at a single base, so this may be a read error.

Material for sequencing was blood. The TCR was taken from a woman aged 30 to 39 with Graves' hyperthyroidism that later progressed to Graves' ophthalmopathy.

Here the CDR3 DNA reads TGTGCCAGCAGTTTCTGTAATAATTCACCCCTCCACTTT. Translated: CASSFCNNSPLHF. The chain joins TRBV27 to TRBJ1-6; D is unresolved. This CDR3 region has 13 residues. Trimming left V 3 bases short and J 5 bases short, with 5 bases between. The germline V gene encodes CDR1 MNHEY and CDR2 SMNVEV (reference sequence).